This T cell receptor (beta chain) came from a study of shared clonotypes between healthy human individuals. Study summary: The donor group consisted of two women and a few men, aged 18 to 49.

V lost 3 bases to trimming and J lost 2 bases, with 7 bases between them. CDR1 and CDR2 (germline): SEHNR, FQNEAQ (reference sequence). The CDR3 is made up of 13 amino acids. Per the authors' pipeline: Junction-only sequences produced by ImmunoSEQ had no quality scores, so filtering differed. The repertoire was sequenced with immunoSEQ multiplex PCR; TCRdb's copy has only in-frame clones and lacks some. That table supplies the V and J calls and clone size; D and trimming were determined from the DNA. The top ten clones hold 10% to 15% of a sample with roughly 500,000 clones, 75% to 85% of them seen once. The unsorted samples had tens of millions of PBMCs used for genomic DNA. Study-wide results and limits: Having only a few donors restricted how much genetic and exposure-history diversity was captured.

For this clone: Its antigen is undetermined.

The material sequenced was PBMCs. This sequence was found in a woman aged 35 to 49 in good health. Some clones in this sample may be carry-over from other donors' samples. The chain carries TRBV7-9 and TRBJ1-2; D is ambiguous. CDR3 region: CASSFVSNYGYTF. Written as DNA, the CDR3 is TGTGCCAGCAGCTTCGTCAGCAACTATGGCTACACCTTC.